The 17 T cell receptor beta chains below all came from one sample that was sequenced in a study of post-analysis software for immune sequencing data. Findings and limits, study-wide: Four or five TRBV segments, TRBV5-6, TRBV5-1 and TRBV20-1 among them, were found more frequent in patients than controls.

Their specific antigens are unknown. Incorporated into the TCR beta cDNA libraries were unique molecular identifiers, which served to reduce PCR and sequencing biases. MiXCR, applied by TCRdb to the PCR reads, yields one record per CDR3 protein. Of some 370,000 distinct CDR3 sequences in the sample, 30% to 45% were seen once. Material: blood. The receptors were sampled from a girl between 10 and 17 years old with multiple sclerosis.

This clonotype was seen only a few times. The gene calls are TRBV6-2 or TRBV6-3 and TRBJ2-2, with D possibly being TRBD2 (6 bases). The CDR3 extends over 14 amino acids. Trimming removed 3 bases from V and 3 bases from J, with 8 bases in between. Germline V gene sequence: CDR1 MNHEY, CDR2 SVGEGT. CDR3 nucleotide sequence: TGTGCCAGCAGTTATAGCGGATACACCGGGGAGCTGTTTTTT. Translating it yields CASSYSGYTGELFF.

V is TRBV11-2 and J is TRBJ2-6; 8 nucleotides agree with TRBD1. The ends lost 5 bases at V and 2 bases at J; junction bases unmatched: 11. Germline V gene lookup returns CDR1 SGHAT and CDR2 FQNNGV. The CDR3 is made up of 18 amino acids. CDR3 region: CASSRQGPQGAGANVLTF. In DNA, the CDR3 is TGTGCCAGCAGCCGCCAGGGCCCACAGGGGGCTGGGGCCAACGTCCTGACTTTC.

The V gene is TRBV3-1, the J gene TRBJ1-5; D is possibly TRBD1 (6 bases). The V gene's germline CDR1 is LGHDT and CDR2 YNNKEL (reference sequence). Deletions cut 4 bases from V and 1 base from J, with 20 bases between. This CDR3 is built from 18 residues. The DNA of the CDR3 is TGTGCCAGCAGCCTCAGCCAAGGGGGTAGTATAAGCAATCAGCCCCAGCATTTT. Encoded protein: CASSLSQGGSISNQPQHF.

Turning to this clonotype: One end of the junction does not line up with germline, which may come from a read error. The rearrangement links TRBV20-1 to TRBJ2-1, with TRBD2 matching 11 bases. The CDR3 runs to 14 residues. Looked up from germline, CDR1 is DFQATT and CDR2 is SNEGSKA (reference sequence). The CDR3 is CNASGRSSYNEQFF. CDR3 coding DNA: TGCAATGCTAGCGGGAGGAGCTCCTACAATGAGCAGTTCTTC.

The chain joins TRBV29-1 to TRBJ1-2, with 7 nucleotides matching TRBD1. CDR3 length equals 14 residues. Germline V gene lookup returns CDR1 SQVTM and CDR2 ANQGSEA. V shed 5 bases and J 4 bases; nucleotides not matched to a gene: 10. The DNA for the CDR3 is TGCAGCGTTTCAAGACCGGACAGGTTCTATGGCTACACCTTC. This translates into CSVSRPDRFYGYTF.

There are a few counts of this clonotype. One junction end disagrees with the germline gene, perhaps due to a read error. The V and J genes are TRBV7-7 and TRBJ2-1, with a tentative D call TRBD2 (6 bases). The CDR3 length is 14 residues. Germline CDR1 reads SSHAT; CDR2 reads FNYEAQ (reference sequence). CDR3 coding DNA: TGTGCTAGCAGCTTAGGGCGGGATAACAATGGGCAGTTCTTC. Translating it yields CASSLGRDNNGQFF.

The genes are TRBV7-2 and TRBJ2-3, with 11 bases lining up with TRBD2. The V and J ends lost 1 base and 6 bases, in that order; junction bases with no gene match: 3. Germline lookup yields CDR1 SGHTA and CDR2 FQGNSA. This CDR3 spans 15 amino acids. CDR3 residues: CASSLVAGGPDTQYF. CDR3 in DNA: TGTGCCAGCAGCTTAGTAGCGGGGGGGCCTGATACGCAGTATTTT.

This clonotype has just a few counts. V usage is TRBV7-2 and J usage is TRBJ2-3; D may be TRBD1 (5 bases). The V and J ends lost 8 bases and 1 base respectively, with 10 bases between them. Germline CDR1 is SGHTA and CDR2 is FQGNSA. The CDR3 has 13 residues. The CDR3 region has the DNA TGTGCCAGCCGGCAGGGTGGCACAGATACGCAGTATTTT. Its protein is CASRQGGTDTQYF.

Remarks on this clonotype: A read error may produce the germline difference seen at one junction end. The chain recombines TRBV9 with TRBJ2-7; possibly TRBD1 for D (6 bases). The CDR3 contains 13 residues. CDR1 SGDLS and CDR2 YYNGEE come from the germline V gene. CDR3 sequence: CASTVGGNGEQYF. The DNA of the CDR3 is TGTGCCAGCACCGTAGGGGGAAATGGCGAGCAGTACTTC.

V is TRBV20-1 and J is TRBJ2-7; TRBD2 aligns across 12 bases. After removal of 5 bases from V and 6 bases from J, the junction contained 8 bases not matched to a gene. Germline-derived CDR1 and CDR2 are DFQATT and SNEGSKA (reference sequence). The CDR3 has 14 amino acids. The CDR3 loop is CSAEPEGLAGEQYF. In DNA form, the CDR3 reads TGCAGTGCTGAGCCGGAGGGACTAGCGGGCGAGCAGTACTTC.

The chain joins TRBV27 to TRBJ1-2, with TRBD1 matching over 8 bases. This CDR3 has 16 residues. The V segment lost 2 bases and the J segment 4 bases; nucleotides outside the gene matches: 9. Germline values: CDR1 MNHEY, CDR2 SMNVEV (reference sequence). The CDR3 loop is CASSLGTGQRGYGYTF. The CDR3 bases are TGTGCCAGCAGTTTAGGGACAGGACAACGAGGCTATGGCTACACCTTC.

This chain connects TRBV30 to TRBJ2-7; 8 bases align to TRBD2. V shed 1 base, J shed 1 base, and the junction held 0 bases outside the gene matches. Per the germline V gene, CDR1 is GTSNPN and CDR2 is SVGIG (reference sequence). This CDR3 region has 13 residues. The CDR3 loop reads CAWSERGSYEQYF. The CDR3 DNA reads TGTGCCTGGAGTGAGCGGGGGTCCTACGAGCAGTACTTC.

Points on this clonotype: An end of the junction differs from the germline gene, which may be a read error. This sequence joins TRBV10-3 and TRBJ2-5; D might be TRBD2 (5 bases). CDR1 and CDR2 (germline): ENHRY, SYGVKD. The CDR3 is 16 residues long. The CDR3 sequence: CAISTPTGGIQEAQYF. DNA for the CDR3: TGTGCCATCAGTACTCCCACCGGAGGCATCCAAGAGGCCCAGTACTTC.

This CDR3 reads CASSKGPPGTNEKLFF. The CDR3 bases are TGTGCCAGTAGTAAAGGACCCCCGGGAACTAATGAAAAACTGTTTTTT. The chain couples TRBV19 to TRBJ1-4; D is uncertain. Trimming left V 4 bases short and J 1 base short, with 13 bases between. The CDR3 extends over 16 amino acids. The germline V gene has CDR1 LNHDA and CDR2 SQIVND (reference sequence).

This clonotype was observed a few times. CDR3 sequence (DNA): TGTGCCAGCAGCCAGACGGGATCCAGCACAGATACGCAGTATTTT. The encoded protein is CASSQTGSSTDTQYF. The chain has TRBV7-6 and TRBJ2-3; tentatively, D is TRBD2 (5 bases). Per germline, CDR1 SGHVS and CDR2 FNYEAQ. V was pared by 5 bases and J by 0 bases, with 12 bases between. This CDR3 is built from 15 residues.

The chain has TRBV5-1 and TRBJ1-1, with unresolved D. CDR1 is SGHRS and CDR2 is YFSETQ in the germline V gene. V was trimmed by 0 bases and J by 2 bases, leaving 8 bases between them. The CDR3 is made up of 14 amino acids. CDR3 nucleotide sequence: TGCGCCAGCAGCTTGGCTAGGGTTAACACTGAAGCTTTCTTT. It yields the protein CASSLARVNTEAFF.

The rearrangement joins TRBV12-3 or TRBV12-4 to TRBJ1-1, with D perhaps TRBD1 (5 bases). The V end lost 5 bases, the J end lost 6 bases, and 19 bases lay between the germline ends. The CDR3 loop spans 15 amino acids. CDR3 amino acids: CASSPQVGARAEAFF. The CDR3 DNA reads TGTGCCAGCAGTCCCCAGGTCGGGGCAAGGGCTGAAGCTTTCTTT.